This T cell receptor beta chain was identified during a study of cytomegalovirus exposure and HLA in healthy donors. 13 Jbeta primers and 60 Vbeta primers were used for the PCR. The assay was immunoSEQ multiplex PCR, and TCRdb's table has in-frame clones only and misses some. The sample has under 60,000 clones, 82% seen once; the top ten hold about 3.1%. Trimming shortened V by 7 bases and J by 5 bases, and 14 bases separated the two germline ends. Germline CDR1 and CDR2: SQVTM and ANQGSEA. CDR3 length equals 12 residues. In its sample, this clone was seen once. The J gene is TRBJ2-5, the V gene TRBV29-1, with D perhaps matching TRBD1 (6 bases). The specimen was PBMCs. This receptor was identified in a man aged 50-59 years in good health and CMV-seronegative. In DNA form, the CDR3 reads TGCAGCGCTTTGACAGGCCTGGAGACCCAGTACTTC. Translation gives CSALTGLETQYF. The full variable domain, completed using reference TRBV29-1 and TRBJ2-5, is SAVISQKPSRDICQRGTSLTIQCQVDSQVTMMFWYRQQPGQSLTLIATANQGSEATYESGFVIDKFPISRPNLTFSTLTVSNMSPEDSSIYLCSALTGLETQYFGPGTRLLVL.